This T cell receptor beta chain derives from a study of OX40 agonist ivuxolimab in advanced cancers. The method was immunoSEQ multiplex PCR; TCRdb's version includes in-frame clones alone and lacks a portion of them. The profile covers 60,000 to 70,000 clones, with over 80% appearing a single time and 3.5% to 5% taken by the ten largest. Per the germline V gene, CDR1 is MDHEN and CDR2 is SYDVKM. The CDR3 contains 15 residues. V lost 4 bases, J lost 8 bases, and 9 bases stayed unmatched. The sequencing used CD4+ or CD8+ T cells sorted from blood, collected in a trial of the OX40 agonist ivuxolimab. The chain links TRBV28 to TRBJ1-4; 8 bases are shared with TRBD1. The TCR was taken from an adult with an advanced solid tumor such as melanoma, head and neck, liver or kidney cancer. The CDR3, as DNA: TGTGCCAGCAGTTCGCCGGGACAGGACTACGAAAAACTGTTTTTT. Its translation is CASSSPGQDYEKLFF.